This T cell receptor (beta chain) stems from a study of beta chain features in type 1 diabetes. Background on the study: The study examined around 99,000,000 sorted cells across all samples. Study outcomes and limitations: Among patients with Type 1 diabetes, TCRB CDR3s were moderately but significantly shorter in every one of the four CD4+ subsets.

Of the isolated RNA, all was reverse transcribed, and so the sequenced material was expressed TCRB transcripts. Produced via immunoSEQ multiplex PCR; TCRdb's table is partial and in-frame only. Of some 410,000 clones in the sample, over 9.5% were seen once. Between the trimmed V and J ends, which lost 4 bases and 0 bases, there was a span of 9 bases. The CDR3 runs 13 residues. CDR1 and CDR2 from the germline V gene are SQVTM and ANQGSEA. On this clone: Antigen unknown. Different DNA sequences within this sample yield the same CDR3.

Sorting produced populations that all topped 98% purity. Sample: naive CD4+ T cells from blood. The V call is TRBV29-1, the J call TRBJ1-1, with no clear D. The clonotype was recovered from a woman aged 18-29 years in good health. CDR3 sequence (DNA): TGCAGCGTTGTTCGGCCGCTGAACACTGAAGCTTTCTTT. It specifies CSVVRPLNTEAFF.